This T cell receptor (beta chain) derives from a study of graft-versus-host responses after intestinal transplantation. The table came from immunoSEQ multiplex PCR; TCRdb's copy has only in-frame clones and leaves some out. The table includes roughly 73,000 clones, around nine tenths detected once. The CDR3 is made up of 15 amino acids. V was cut by 3 bases and J by 9 bases, with 18 bases left in between. CDR1 and CDR2 from the germline V gene are SEHNR and FQNEAQ (reference sequence). As for this clone: As yet, its antigen is unknown.

This clonotype was obtained from a human donor who was the organ donor for an intestinal transplant. The rearrangement uses TRBV7-9 and TRBJ2-1; the D is unclear. The input for sequencing was unstimulated CD8+ T cells sorted from spleen or lymph node cells, taken before transplant. The DNA for the CDR3 is TGTGCCAGCAGCTTCAACGAGGAAGAGAGGAGTGAGCAGTTCTTC. This translates into CASSFNEEERSEQFF.